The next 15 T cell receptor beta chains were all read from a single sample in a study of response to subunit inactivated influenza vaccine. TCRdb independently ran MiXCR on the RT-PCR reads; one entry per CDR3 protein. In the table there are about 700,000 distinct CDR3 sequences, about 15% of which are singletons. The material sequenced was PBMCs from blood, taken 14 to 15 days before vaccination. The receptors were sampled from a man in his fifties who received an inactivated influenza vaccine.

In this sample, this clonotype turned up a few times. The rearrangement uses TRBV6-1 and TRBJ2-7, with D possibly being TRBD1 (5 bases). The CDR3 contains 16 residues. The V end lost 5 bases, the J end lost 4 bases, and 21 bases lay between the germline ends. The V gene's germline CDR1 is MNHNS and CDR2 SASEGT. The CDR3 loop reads CASSKYIYSGSYEQYF. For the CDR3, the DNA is TGTGCCAGCAGTAAATACATTTACTCAGGGTCTTACGAGCAGTACTTC.

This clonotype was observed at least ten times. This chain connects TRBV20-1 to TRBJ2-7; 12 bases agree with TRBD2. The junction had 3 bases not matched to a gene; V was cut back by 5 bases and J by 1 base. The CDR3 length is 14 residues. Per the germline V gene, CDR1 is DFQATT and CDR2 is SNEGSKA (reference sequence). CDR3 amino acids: CSAYGLAGSYEQYF. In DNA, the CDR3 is TGCAGTGCTTACGGACTAGCGGGATCCTACGAGCAGTACTTC.

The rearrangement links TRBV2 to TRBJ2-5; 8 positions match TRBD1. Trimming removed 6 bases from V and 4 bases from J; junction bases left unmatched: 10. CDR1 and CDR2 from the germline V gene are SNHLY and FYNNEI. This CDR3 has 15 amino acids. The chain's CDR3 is CASRGDRGFRETQYF. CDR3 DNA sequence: TGTGCCAGCAGGGGAGACAGGGGTTTCCGAGAGACCCAGTACTTC.

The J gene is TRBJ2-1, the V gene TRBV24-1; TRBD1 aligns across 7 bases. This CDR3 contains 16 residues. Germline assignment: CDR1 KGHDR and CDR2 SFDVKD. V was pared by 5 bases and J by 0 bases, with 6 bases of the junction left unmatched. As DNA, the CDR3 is TGTGCCACCAGTGCCCTGACAGGGAGCTCCTACAATGAGCAGTTCTTC. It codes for CATSALTGSSYNEQFF.

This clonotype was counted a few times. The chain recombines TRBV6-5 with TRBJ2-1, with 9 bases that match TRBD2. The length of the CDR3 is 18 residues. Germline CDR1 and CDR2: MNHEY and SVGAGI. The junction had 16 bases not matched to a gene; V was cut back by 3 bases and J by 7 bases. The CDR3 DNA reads TGTGCCAGCAGTTATCAGTGGGCTAGCGGGAAGATACAGAATGAGCAGTTCTTC. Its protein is CASSYQWASGKIQNEQFF.

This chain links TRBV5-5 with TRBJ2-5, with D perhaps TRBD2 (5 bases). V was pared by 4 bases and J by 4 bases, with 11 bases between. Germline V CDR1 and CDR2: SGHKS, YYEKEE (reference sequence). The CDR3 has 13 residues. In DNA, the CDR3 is TGTGCCAGCAGCCGTCCGGGGTTAGAGACCCAGTACTTC. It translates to CASSRPGLETQYF.

CDR3 in DNA: TGTGCCAGCAGTTCCTCCATGGACAGCCAAGAGACCCAGTACTTC. Translation gives CASSSSMDSQETQYF. The chain carries TRBV6-2 or TRBV6-3 and TRBJ2-5; possibly TRBD1 for D (6 bases). Trimming removed 4 bases at V and 1 base at J, with 13 bases between. Germline V gene data show CDR1 as MNHEY and CDR2 as SVGEGT. The CDR3 sequence is 15 residues long.

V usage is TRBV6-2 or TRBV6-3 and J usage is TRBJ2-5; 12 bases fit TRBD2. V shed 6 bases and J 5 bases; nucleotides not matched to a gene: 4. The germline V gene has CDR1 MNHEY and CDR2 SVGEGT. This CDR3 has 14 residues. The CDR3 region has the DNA TGTGCCAGCAGGTCTAGCGGGGGGGTGGAGACCCAGTACTTC. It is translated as CASRSSGGVETQYF.

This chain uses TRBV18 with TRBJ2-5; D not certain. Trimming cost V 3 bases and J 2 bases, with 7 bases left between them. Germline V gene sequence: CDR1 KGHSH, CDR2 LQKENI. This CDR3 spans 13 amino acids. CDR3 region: CASSPRMQETQYF. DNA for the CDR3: TGTGCCAGCTCACCTCGAATGCAAGAGACCCAGTACTTC.

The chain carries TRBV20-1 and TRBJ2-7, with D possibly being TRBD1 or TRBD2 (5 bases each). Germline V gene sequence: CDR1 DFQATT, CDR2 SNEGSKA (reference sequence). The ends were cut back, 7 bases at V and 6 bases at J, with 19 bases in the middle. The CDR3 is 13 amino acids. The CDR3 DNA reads TGCAGTGTTGGGGACCACTTAGGATTCGAGCAGTACTTC. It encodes CSVGDHLGFEQYF.

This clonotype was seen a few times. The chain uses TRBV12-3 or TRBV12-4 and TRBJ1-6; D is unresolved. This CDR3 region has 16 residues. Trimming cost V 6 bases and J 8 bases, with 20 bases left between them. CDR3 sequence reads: CASSLARTSSYSPLHF. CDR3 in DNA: TGTGCCAGCAGCCTAGCCAGGACGAGTTCTTATTCACCCCTCCACTTT.

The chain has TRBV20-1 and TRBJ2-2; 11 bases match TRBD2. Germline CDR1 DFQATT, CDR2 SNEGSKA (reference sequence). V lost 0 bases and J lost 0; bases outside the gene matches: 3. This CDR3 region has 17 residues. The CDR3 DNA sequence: TGCAGTGCTAGAGATCTGACTAGCGGGACGAACACCGGGGAGCTGTTTTTT. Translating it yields CSARDLTSGTNTGELFF.

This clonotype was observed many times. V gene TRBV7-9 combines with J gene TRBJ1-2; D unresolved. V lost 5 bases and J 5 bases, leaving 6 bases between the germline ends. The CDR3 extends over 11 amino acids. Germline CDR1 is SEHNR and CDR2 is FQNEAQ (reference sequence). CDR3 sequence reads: CASSAVYGYTF. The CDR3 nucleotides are TGTGCCAGCAGCGCAGTTTATGGCTACACCTTC.

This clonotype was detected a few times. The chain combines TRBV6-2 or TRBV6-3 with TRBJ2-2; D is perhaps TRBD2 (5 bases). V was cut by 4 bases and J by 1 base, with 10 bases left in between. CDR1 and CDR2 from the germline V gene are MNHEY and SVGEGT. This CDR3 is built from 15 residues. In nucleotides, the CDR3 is TGTGCCAGCAGTTCCGGCGGGTGGAACACCGGGGAGCTGTTTTTT. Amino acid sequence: CASSSGGWNTGELFF.

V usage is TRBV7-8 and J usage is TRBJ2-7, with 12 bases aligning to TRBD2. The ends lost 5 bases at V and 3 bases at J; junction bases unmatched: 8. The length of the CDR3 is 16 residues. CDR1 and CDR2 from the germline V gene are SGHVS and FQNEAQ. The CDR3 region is CASSLLAGGPHYEQYF. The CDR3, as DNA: TGTGCCAGCAGCCTTCTAGCGGGAGGGCCCCACTACGAGCAGTACTTC.